The 14 T cell receptor beta chains below were found in one sample sequenced in a study of blood T cell repertoires in COVID-19. The repertoire was sequenced with immunoSEQ multiplex PCR; TCRdb's copy has only in-frame clones and lacks some. The top ten hold under 15% of the sample, which has some 280,000 clones, approximately 89% seen once. The sequenced sample consisted of peripheral blood. Receptors were obtained from a woman aged 60 to 75 with acute or convalescent COVID-19.

The chain is built from TRBV15 and TRBJ1-2; D possibly corresponds to TRBD1 (6 bases). The ends were cut back, 5 bases at V and 8 bases at J, with 18 bases in the middle. The V gene's germline CDR1 is LNHNV and CDR2 YYDKDF (reference sequence). The CDR3 contains 14 residues. The CDR3 region is CATSALMTGSGYTF. CDR3 bases: TGTGCCACCAGCGCCCTGATGACAGGCTCGGGCTACACCTTC.

This sequence joins TRBV4-2 and TRBJ2-1; 10 bases map to TRBD2. CDR1 and CDR2 (germline): LGHNA, YNFKEQ. The CDR3 sequence is 17 residues long. The junction had 8 bases not matched to a gene; V was cut back by 0 bases and J by 6 bases. The CDR3 sequence is CASSQDWLAGAINEQFF. Written as DNA, the CDR3 is TGTGCCAGCAGCCAAGATTGGCTAGCGGGAGCAATCAATGAGCAGTTCTTC.

The chain recombines TRBV29-1 with TRBJ2-5, with D possibly being TRBD2 (5 bases). Trimming shortened V by 4 bases and J by 5 bases, and 11 bases separated the two germline ends. Per the germline V gene, CDR1 is SQVTM and CDR2 is ANQGSEA. The CDR3 is 12 amino acids. The CDR3 loop is CSVGGRGETQYF. The CDR3, as DNA: TGCAGCGTTGGAGGGCGAGGGGAGACCCAGTACTTC.

The rearrangement joins TRBV7-9 to TRBJ2-1; D gene ambiguous. V gave up 0 bases and J gave up 5 bases, with 5 bases separating them. The germline CDR1 and CDR2 sequences are SEHNR and FQNEAQ (reference sequence). The CDR3 is made up of 13 amino acids. As DNA, the CDR3 is TGTGCCAGCAGCTTAGCGGAGAACAATGAGCAGTTCTTC. This sequence encodes CASSLAENNEQFF.

The rearrangement uses TRBV28 and TRBJ1-1, with 12 bases fitting TRBD1. The junction had 6 bases not matched to a gene; V was cut back by 6 bases and J by 7 bases. Germline CDR1 MDHEN, CDR2 SYDVKM. The CDR3 spans 14 residues. CDR3 nucleotides: TGTGCCAGCAGCAGAGGGACAGGGGGCTTTGAAGCTTTCTTT. Protein sequence: CASSRGTGGFEAFF.

The rearrangement joins TRBV5-1 to TRBJ1-3; D is undetermined. CDR1 and CDR2 (germline): SGHRS, YFSETQ. Trimming removed 2 bases from V and 0 bases from J, with 9 bases in between. The CDR3 sequence is 15 residues long. The CDR3 DNA follows: TGCGCCAGCAGCTTACTGGAGAGCTCTGGAAACACCATATATTTT. Residues: CASSLLESSGNTIYF.

The chain uses TRBV24-1 and TRBJ2-2, with 7 bases matching TRBD2. Trimming cost V 1 base and J 5 bases; bases outside gene matches: 3. CDR1 KGHDR and CDR2 SFDVKD come from the germline V gene. This CDR3 region has 15 residues. The CDR3 sequence: CATSDFGGLTGELFF. Written as DNA, the CDR3 is TGTGCCACCAGTGATTTCGGGGGGTTGACCGGGGAGCTGTTTTTT.

The V gene is TRBV4-2, the J gene TRBJ1-1; D gene ambiguous. In germline, CDR1 is LGHNA, CDR2 YNFKEQ. V was trimmed by 4 bases and J by 3 bases, leaving 12 bases between them. The CDR3 has 14 amino acids. The CDR3 here is CASSRAGVDTEAFF. The CDR3 DNA reads as TGTGCCAGCAGCCGGGCGGGAGTGGACACTGAAGCTTTCTTT.

With respect to this clone: Other DNA sequences within the sample encode an identical CDR3. The chain has TRBV18 and TRBJ2-2; TRBD2 matches at 8 bases. CDR3 length: 14 residues. Germline loops: CDR1 KGHSH, CDR2 LQKENI. V shed 2 bases, J shed 4 bases, and the junction held 0 bases outside the gene matches. CDR3 bases: TGTGCCAGCTCACCAGCGGGAGGCACCGGGGAGCTGTTTTTT. This codes for CASSPAGGTGELFF.

J is TRBJ1-2 and V is TRBV5-1; D gene ambiguous. The CDR3 runs 15 residues. Germline CDR1 SGHRS, CDR2 YFSETQ. Trimming took off 4 bases at V and 3 bases at J, with 16 bases between the two ends. As DNA, the CDR3 is TGCGCCAGCAGCCTCGGAGTGGACTGGGACTATGGCTACACCTTC. Translation gives CASSLGVDWDYGYTF.

This chain links TRBV9 with TRBJ2-1; 13 nucleotides agree with TRBD2. Unmatched junction bases numbered 11, after V lost 3 bases and J lost 2 bases. CDR3 size: 19 residues. Germline CDR1 and CDR2: SGDLS and YYNGEE. The CDR3 DNA reads TGTGCCAGCAGCGCTTCGGGACTAGCGGGAATCCCTCCCTACAATGAGCAGTTCTTC. It yields the protein CASSASGLAGIPPYNEQFF.

The rearrangement joins TRBV5-4 to TRBJ1-4; D gene unclear. The germline V gene encodes CDR1 SGHNT and CDR2 YYREEE (reference sequence). Trimming took 0 bases from V and 6 from J, leaving 12 bases between them. This CDR3 is 15 amino acids long. In DNA form, the CDR3 reads TGTGCCAGCAGCTTGGAGCCCGGGTGGGATGAAAAACTGTTTTTT. Its translation is CASSLEPGWDEKLFF. Combining the CDR3 with reference TRBV5-4 and TRBJ1-4 gives the whole variable domain ETGVTQSPTHLIKTRGQQVTLRCSSQSGHNTVSWYQQALGQGPQFIFQYYREEENGRGNFPPRFSGLQFPNYSSELNVNALELDDSALYLCASSLEPGWDEKLFFGSGTQLSVL.

The chain carries TRBV11-2 and TRBJ2-7; D may be TRBD1 (5 bases). This CDR3 is built from 12 residues. Germline V gives CDR1 SGHAT, CDR2 FQNNGV. Trimming pared 5 bases from V and 3 bases from J, leaving 8 bases between. This chain's CDR3 is CASSLDSYEQYF. As DNA, the CDR3 is TGTGCCAGCAGCCTCGACAGCTACGAGCAGTACTTC. Looking up the rest from reference TRBV11-2 and TRBJ2-7 gives the full variable domain: EAGVAQSPRYKIIEKRQSVAFWCNPISGHATLYWYQQILGQGPKLLIQFQNNGVVDDSQLPKDRFSAERLKGVDSTLKIQPAKLEDSAVYLCASSLDSYEQYFGPGTRLTVT.

Turning to this clone: Different DNA sequences within this sample yield the same CDR3. V is TRBV30 and J is TRBJ1-5, with D unresolved. The CDR3 sequence is 14 residues long. Germline loops: CDR1 GTSNPN, CDR2 SVGIG (reference sequence). V was clipped by 0 bases and J by 2 bases, with 8 bases between them. CDR3 protein: CAWSVSGGNQPQHF. CDR3 nucleotides: TGTGCCTGGAGTGTATCGGGAGGCAATCAGCCCCAGCATTTT.